What follows describes a single T cell receptor beta chain. What it recognizes is unknown. The data are from a study of T cell responses to AZD1222 COVID-19 vaccine. Whole-study findings and limits: Targets within unmutated variant regions were reportedly found for nearly half of spike-specific TCRs. It should be noted that donors were predominantly white British and more often female, and clonal diversity was possibly underestimated.

Clones were sequenced by immunoSEQ multiplex PCR, and TCRdb holds only the in-frame ones, with some missing. The data contain about 110,000 clones, around 90% of them singletons. CDR3 length: 16 residues. Germline V lookup: CDR1 WSHSY, CDR2 SAAADI. With 7 bases clipped from V and 5 bases from J, the junction kept 12 bases outside the gene matches. V gene TRBV10-2 combines with J gene TRBJ2-2; 8 nucleotides align to TRBD2. The TCR sequence derives from an adult who received the AZD1222 COVID-19 vaccine. The sample in question was peripheral blood, obtained 28 days after the second AZD1222 dose. CDR3 DNA: TGCGCCAGCAACCCTGCCGGGAGGGCTCAGACCGGGGAGCTGTTTTTT. This translates into CASNPAGRAQTGELFF.